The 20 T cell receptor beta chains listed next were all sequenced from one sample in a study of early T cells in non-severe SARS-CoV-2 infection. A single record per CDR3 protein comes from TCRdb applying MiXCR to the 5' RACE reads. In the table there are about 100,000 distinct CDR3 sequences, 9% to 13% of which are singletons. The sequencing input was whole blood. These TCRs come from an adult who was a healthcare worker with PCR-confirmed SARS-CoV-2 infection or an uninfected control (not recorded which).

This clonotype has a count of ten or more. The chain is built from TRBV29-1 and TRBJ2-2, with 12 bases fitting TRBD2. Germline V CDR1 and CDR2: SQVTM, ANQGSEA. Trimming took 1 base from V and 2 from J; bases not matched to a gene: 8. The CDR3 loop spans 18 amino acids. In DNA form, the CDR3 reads TGCAGCGTTGAAGCTACGACTAGCGGGAGTATAAACACCGGGGAGCTGTTTTTT. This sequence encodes CSVEATTSGSINTGELFF.

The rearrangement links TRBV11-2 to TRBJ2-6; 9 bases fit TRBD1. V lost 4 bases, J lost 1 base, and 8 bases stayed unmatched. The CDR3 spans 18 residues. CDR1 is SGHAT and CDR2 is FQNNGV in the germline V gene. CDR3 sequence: CASSSPTGGSSGANVLTF. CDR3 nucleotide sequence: TGTGCCAGCAGCTCACCGACAGGGGGTTCGTCTGGGGCCAACGTCCTGACTTTC.

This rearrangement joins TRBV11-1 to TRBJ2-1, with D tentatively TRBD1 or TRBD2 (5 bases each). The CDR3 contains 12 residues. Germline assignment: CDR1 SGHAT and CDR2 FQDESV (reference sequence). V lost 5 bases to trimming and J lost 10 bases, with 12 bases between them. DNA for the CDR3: TGTGCCAGCAGCCACCCAGGGACGGAGCAGTTCTTC. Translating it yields CASSHPGTEQFF.

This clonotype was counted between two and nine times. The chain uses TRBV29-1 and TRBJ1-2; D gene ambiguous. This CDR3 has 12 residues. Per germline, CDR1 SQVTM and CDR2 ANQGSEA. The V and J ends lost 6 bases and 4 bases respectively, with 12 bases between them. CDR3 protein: CSVDPKGYGYTF. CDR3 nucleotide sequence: TGCAGCGTAGACCCGAAAGGCTATGGCTACACCTTC.

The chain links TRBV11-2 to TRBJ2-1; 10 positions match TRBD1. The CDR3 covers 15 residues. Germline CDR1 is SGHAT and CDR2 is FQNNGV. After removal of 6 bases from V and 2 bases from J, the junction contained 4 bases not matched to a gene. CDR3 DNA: TGTGCCAGCAGGGACAGGGGGGGTCCCTACAATGAGCAGTTCTTC. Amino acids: CASRDRGGPYNEQFF. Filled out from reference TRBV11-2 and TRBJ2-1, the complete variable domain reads EAGVAQSPRYKIIEKRQSVAFWCNPISGHATLYWYQQILGQGPKLLIQFQNNGVVDDSQLPKDRFSAERLKGVDSTLKIQPAKLEDSAVYLCASRDRGGPYNEQFFGPGTRLTVL.

For the CDR3, the DNA is TGTGCCACCAGCAGAGGCATGTGGGTAGGGGGGAACAATGAGCAGTTCTTC. Its translation is CATSRGMWVGGNNEQFF. This chain connects TRBV15 to TRBJ2-1, with D perhaps assigned TRBD1 or TRBD2 (6 bases each). The germline V and J ends were trimmed by 1 base and 5 bases, with 18 bases remaining between them. Germline V gene data show CDR1 as LNHNV and CDR2 as YYDKDF (reference sequence). CDR3 length: 17 residues.

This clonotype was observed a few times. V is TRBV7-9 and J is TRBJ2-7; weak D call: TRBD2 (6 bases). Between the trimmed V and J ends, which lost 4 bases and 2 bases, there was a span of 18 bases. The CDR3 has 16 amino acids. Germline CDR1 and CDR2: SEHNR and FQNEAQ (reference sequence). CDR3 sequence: CASSSEKEGTPYEQYF. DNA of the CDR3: TGTGCCAGCAGCTCCGAAAAGGAGGGTACCCCCTACGAGCAGTACTTC.

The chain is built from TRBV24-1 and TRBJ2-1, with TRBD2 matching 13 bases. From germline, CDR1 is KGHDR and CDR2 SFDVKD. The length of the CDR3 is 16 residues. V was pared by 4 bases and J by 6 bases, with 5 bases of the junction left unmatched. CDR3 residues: CATSDQRTSGSNEQFF. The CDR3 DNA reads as TGTGCCACCAGTGACCAGCGGACTAGCGGGAGCAATGAGCAGTTCTTC.

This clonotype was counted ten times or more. The CDR3 protein is CASSLDRNTEAFF. Here the CDR3 DNA reads TGTGCCAGCTCACTGGACAGGAACACTGAAGCTTTCTTT. The chain employs TRBV18 and TRBJ1-1, with D possibly TRBD1 on 6 matching bases. V gave up 4 bases and J gave up 1 base, with 7 bases separating them. Looked up from germline, CDR1 is KGHSH and CDR2 is LQKENI. The CDR3 contains 13 residues. The complete variable domain, with remaining parts taken from reference TRBV18 and TRBJ1-1, reads NAGVMQNPRHLVRRRGQEARLRCSPMKGHSHVYWYRQLPEEGLKFMVYLQKENIIDESGMPKERFSAEFPKEGPSILRIQQVVRGDSAAYFCASSLDRNTEAFFGQGTRLTVV.

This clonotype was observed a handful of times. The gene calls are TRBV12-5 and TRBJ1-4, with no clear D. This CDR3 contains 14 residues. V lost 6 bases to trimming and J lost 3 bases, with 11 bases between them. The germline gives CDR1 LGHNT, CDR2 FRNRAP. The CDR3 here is CASGPGSANEKLFF. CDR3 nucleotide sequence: TGTGCTAGTGGCCCTGGGTCGGCTAATGAAAAACTGTTTTTT. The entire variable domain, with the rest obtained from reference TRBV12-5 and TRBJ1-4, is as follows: DARVTQTPRHKVTEMGQEVTMRCQPILGHNTVFWYRQTMMQGLELLAYFRNRAPLDDSGMPKDRFSAEMPDATLATLKIQPSEPRDSAVYFCASGPGSANEKLFFGSGTQLSVL.

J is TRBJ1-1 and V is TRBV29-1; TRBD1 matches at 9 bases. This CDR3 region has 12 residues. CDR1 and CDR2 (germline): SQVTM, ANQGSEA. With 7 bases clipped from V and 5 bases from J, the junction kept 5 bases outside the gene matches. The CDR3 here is CSAYRGQTEAFF. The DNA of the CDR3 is TGCAGCGCGTACAGGGGGCAGACTGAAGCTTTCTTT.

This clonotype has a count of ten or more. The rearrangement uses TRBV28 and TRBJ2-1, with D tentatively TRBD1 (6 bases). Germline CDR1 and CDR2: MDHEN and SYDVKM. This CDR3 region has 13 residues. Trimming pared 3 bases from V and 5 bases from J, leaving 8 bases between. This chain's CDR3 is CASSLSGDNEQFF. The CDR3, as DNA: TGTGCCAGCAGTTTGTCAGGGGACAATGAGCAGTTCTTC.

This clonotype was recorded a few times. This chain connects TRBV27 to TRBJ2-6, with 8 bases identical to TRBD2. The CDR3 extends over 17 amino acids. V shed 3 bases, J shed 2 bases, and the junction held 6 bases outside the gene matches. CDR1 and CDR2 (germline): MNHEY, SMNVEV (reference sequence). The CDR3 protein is CASSLGPGGAGANVLTF. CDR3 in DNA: TGTGCCAGCAGTTTGGGCCCCGGGGGGGCTGGGGCCAACGTCCTGACTTTC. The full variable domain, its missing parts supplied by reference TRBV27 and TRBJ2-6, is EAQVTQNPRYLITVTGKKLTVTCSQNMNHEYMSWYRQDPGLGLRQIYYSMNVEVTDKGDVPEGYKVSRKEKRNFPLILESPSPNQTSLYFCASSLGPGGAGANVLTFGAGSRLTVL.

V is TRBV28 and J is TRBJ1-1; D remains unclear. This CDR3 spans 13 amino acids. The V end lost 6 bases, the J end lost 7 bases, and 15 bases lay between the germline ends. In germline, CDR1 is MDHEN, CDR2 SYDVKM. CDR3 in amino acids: CASRLGRVLEAFF. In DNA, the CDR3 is TGTGCCAGCAGGTTAGGACGGGTTCTTGAAGCTTTCTTT.

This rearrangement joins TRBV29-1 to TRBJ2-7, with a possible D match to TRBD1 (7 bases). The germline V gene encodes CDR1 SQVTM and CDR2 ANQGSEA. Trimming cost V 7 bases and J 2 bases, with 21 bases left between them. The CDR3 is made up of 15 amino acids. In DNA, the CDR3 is TGCAGCGACTGGCGGTGGAGGGGGCCGACCTACGAGCAGTACTTC. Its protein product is CSDWRWRGPTYEQYF.

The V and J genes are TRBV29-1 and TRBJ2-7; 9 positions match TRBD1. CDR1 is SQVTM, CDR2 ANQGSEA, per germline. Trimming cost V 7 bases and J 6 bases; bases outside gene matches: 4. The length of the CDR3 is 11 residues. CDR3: CSGGQGAEQYF. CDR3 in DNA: TGCAGCGGGGGACAGGGAGCCGAGCAGTACTTC.

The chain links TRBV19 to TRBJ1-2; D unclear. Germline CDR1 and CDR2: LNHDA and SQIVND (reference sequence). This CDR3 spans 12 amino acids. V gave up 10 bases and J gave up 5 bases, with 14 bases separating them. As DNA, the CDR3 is TGTGCCACCACTCACCTGGGGTATGGCTACACCTTC. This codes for CATTHLGYGYTF.

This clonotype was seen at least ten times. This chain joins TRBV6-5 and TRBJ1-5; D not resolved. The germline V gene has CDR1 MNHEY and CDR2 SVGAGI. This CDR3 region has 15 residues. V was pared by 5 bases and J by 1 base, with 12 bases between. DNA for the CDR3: TGTGCCAGCAGTCCCCGACCGGGCAGCAATCAGCCCCAGCATTTT. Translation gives CASSPRPGSNQPQHF.

CDR3 sequence: CASSYGGAAYEQYF. The CDR3 nucleotides are TGTGCCAGCAGTTATGGGGGGGCGGCCTACGAGCAGTACTTC. The chain recombines TRBV6-5 with TRBJ2-7; possible D gene TRBD2, 7 bases. Germline assignment: CDR1 MNHEY and CDR2 SVGAGI. The CDR3 covers 14 residues. V lost 3 bases to trimming and J lost 2 bases, with 11 bases between them.

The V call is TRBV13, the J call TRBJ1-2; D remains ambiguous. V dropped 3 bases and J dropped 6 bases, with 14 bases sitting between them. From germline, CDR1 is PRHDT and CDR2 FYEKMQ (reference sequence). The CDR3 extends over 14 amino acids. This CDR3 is CASSFSPFLDGYTF. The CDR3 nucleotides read TGTGCCAGCAGCTTTAGCCCTTTCTTGGATGGCTACACCTTC.